The 28 T cell receptor beta chains below were found in one sample sequenced in a study of regulatory T cells in long-lasting Graves disease. Sequencing libraries for TCR beta were prepared with iRepertoire HTBI primers and Arm-PCR of CDR3 regions. TCRdb re-analysed the multiplex PCR reads in MiXCR, keeping a single row per CDR3 protein. The sample consists of 430,000 or so distinct CDR3 sequences, 21% of them appearing once. Time point indicated: persistent/refractory GD, antithyroid drugs over 5 years with positive TRAb. Making the TCR library involved RNA that had been extracted from PBMCs. The source material was peripheral blood mononuclear cells (PBMCs), sampled when the disease was refractory, from a patient treated with antithyroid drugs. These receptors all stem from a female donor with Graves disease.

The sample holds many counts of this clonotype. This sequence joins TRBV2 and TRBJ2-7; D unclear. Trimming took 6 bases from V and 6 from J, leaving 12 bases between them. The CDR3 has 12 residues. Germline values: CDR1 SNHLY, CDR2 FYNNEI. The CDR3 is CASRNARSEQYF. The CDR3 bases are TGTGCCAGCAGGAATGCTAGGAGCGAGCAGTACTTC.

This clonotype was counted at least ten times. This chain connects TRBV7-3 to TRBJ2-7, with 10 bases that match TRBD2. Unmatched junction bases numbered 11, after V lost 6 bases and J lost 6 bases. Germline V gene lookup returns CDR1 SGHTA and CDR2 FQGTGA. CDR3 size: 15 residues. The CDR3 sequence: CASRPGLAVLIEQYF. CDR3 bases: TGTGCCAGCAGACCCGGACTAGCGGTTCTTATCGAGCAGTACTTC.

Remarks on this clonotype: This may be a read error, as it is one base from a much larger clone. The chain employs TRBV12-3 or TRBV12-4 and TRBJ1-5; D ambiguous. Between the trimmed V and J ends, which lost 5 bases and 2 bases, there was a span of 13 bases. This CDR3 spans 15 amino acids. The CDR3 region is CASSPHGIGNQPQHF. The CDR3 DNA reads as TGTGCCAGCAGTCCCCATGGAATCGGCAATCAGCCCCAGCATTTT.

This clonotype was observed many times. This chain joins TRBV7-8 and TRBJ1-5, with a tentative D call TRBD1 (5 bases). Trimming removed 6 bases at V and 5 bases at J, with 14 bases between. The V gene's germline CDR1 is SGHVS and CDR2 FQNEAQ. This CDR3 is 14 amino acids long. The CDR3 nucleotides read TGTGCCAGCAGGATAGACGCAGGGCATCAGCCCCAGCATTTT. It encodes CASRIDAGHQPQHF. The full variable domain, completed using reference TRBV7-8 and TRBJ1-5, is GAGVSQSPRYKVAKRGQDVALRCDPISGHVSLFWYQQALGQGPEFLTYFQNEAQLDKSGLPSDRFFAERPEGSVSTLKIQRTQQEDSAVYLCASRIDAGHQPQHFGDGTRLSIL.

The chain carries TRBV9 and TRBJ2-1; D possibly corresponds to TRBD2 (5 bases). CDR3 length equals 16 residues. From germline, CDR1 is SGDLS and CDR2 YYNGEE. Trimming took off 0 bases at V and 3 bases at J, with 13 bases between the two ends. In nucleotides, the CDR3 is TGTGCCAGCAGCGTAGGAGCTAGCCCTATCTACAATGAGCAGTTCTTC. Protein product: CASSVGASPIYNEQFF. Using reference TRBV9 and TRBJ2-1 for the parts outside the CDR3, the full variable domain is DSGVTQTPKHLITATGQRVTLRCSPRSGDLSVYWYQQSLDQGLQFLIQYYNGEERAKGNILERFSAQQFPDLHSELNLSSLELGDSALYFCASSVGASPIYNEQFFGPGTRLTVL.

This clonotype was found many times. The chain carries TRBV20-1 and TRBJ1-2; D unclear. V was pared by 2 bases and J by 8 bases, with 21 bases between. The length of the CDR3 is 15 residues. Germline V gives CDR1 DFQATT, CDR2 SNEGSKA (reference sequence). The CDR3 bases are TGCAGTGCTAGAATCTTTGGGGTTTATGTAAGCGGCTACACCTTC. Translated: CSARIFGVYVSGYTF.

This clonotype turned up a few times. This chain uses TRBV30 with TRBJ1-4, with D hard to call. CDR1 and CDR2 (germline): GTSNPN, SVGIG (reference sequence). The CDR3 is made up of 15 amino acids. Trimming pared 2 bases from V and 6 bases from J, leaving 16 bases between. The CDR3 DNA reads as TGTGCCTGGAGTTCGGGTACGAGGAGAGATGAAAAACTGTTTTTT. Translation: CAWSSGTRRDEKLFF.

This clonotype has just a few counts. The genes are TRBV3-1 and TRBJ2-7, with D perhaps being TRBD1 or TRBD2 (5 bases each). The CDR3 has 14 amino acids. Deletions cut 4 bases from V and 6 bases from J, with 16 bases between. The germline gives CDR1 LGHDT, CDR2 YNNKEL (reference sequence). The CDR3 sequence: CASSLRDGTIEQYF. The DNA of the CDR3 is TGTGCCAGCAGCCTTCGGGACGGCACGATCGAGCAGTACTTC.

This clonotype was picked up a small number of times. The chain recombines TRBV5-8 with TRBJ2-7; 11 positions agree with TRBD1. The CDR3 runs 15 residues. V shed 2 bases, J shed 5 bases, and the junction held 6 bases outside the gene matches. CDR1 and CDR2 (germline): SGHTS, YDEGEE. The CDR3 bases are TGTGCCAGCAGCTTCCCCAGGACAGGGGGCAACGAGCAGTACTTC. Translating gives CASSFPRTGGNEQYF.

The rearrangement joins TRBV7-2 to TRBJ1-3; D is undetermined. Trimming cost V 2 bases and J 0 bases, with 5 bases left between them. The CDR3 has 14 residues. Per the germline V gene, CDR1 is SGHTA and CDR2 is FQGNSA. CDR3 sequence: CASSLLNSGNTIYF. Written as DNA, the CDR3 is TGTGCCAGCAGCTTACTGAACTCTGGAAACACCATATATTTT.

V is TRBV28 and J is TRBJ2-1; weak D call: TRBD1 (6 bases). The V end lost 8 bases, the J end lost 8 bases, and 13 bases lay between the germline ends. Germline V CDR1 and CDR2: MDHEN, SYDVKM. The CDR3 runs 12 residues. The CDR3 nucleotides are TGTGCCAGCGGAGCAGGGGTCGATGAGCAGTTCTTC. This translates into CASGAGVDEQFF. The full variable domain, rest sourced from reference TRBV28 and TRBJ2-1, is DVKVTQSSRYLVKRTGEKVFLECVQDMDHENMFWYRQDPGLGLRLIYFSYDVKMKEKGDIPEGYSVSREKKERFSLILESASTNQTSMYLCASGAGVDEQFFGPGTRLTVL.

This clonotype was picked up many times. V gene TRBV15 combines with J gene TRBJ2-5, with TRBD2 identical over 9 bases. The V gene's germline CDR1 is LNHNV and CDR2 YYDKDF (reference sequence). This CDR3 comprises 17 residues. Trimming cost V 1 base and J 3 bases; bases outside gene matches: 9. Here the CDR3 reads CATSRGLGGRAEETQYF. The CDR3 region has the DNA TGTGCCACCAGCAGAGGGCTCGGCGGGAGGGCCGAAGAGACCCAGTACTTC.

The table lists this clonotype with many counts. The chain joins TRBV6-2 or TRBV6-3 to TRBJ2-5, with no clear D. Germline values: CDR1 MNHEY, CDR2 SVGEGT. The CDR3 consists of 12 residues. The germline V and J ends were trimmed by 2 bases and 3 bases, with 4 bases remaining between them. The CDR3: CASSYREETQYF. The CDR3 nucleotides are TGTGCCAGCAGTTACAGGGAAGAGACCCAGTACTTC.

In this sample, this clonotype turned up a few times. A much larger clone differs from this one at a single base, so this may be a read error. The chain has TRBV29-1 and TRBJ2-7; 10 nucleotides align to TRBD1. CDR3 size: 15 residues. V was pared by 3 bases and J by 2 bases, with 7 bases of the junction left unmatched. In germline, CDR1 is SQVTM, CDR2 ANQGSEA. The CDR3: CSVEKGQGIPYEQYF. CDR3 nucleotide sequence: TGCAGCGTTGAGAAGGGACAGGGGATCCCCTACGAGCAGTACTTC.

This clonotype was counted only a few times. The rearrangement uses TRBV3-1 and TRBJ2-3; D is unclear. This CDR3 has 12 residues. With 3 bases removed from V and 4 bases from J, the gap between germline ends came to 5 bases. In germline, CDR1 is LGHDT, CDR2 YNNKEL (reference sequence). DNA for the CDR3: TGTGCCAGCAGCCAGGCTGCAGATACGCAGTATTTT. It yields the protein CASSQAADTQYF.

The chain carries TRBV7-6 and TRBJ1-3, with D perhaps TRBD1 (6 bases). The V end lost 0 bases, the J end lost 1 base, and 10 bases lay between the germline ends. CDR1 SGHVS and CDR2 FNYEAQ come from the germline V gene. This CDR3 region has 16 residues. Here the CDR3 reads CASSLATGRSGNTIYF. CDR3 sequence (DNA): TGTGCCAGCAGCTTAGCAACAGGGAGGTCTGGAAACACCATATATTTT.

This clonotype came up many times. The rearrangement uses TRBV2 and TRBJ2-7; TRBD1 agrees at 8 bases. The CDR3 is 13 residues long. Trimming took 3 bases from V and 2 from J; bases not matched to a gene: 0. The germline V gene has CDR1 SNHLY and CDR2 FYNNEI. The CDR3: CASSDRGPYEQYF. CDR3 bases: TGTGCCAGCAGTGACAGGGGGCCCTACGAGCAGTACTTC.

Ten or more counts support this clonotype. The chain combines TRBV6-2 or TRBV6-3 with TRBJ2-2; the match to TRBD1 covers 7 bases. V was clipped by 6 bases and J by 1 base; unmatched bases: 5. This CDR3 spans 15 amino acids. Germline loops: CDR1 MNHEY, CDR2 SVGEGT. For the CDR3, the DNA is TGTGCCAGCAGCCGAGGACAGGTGAACACCGGGGAGCTGTTTTTT. Translating it yields CASSRGQVNTGELFF.

This clonotype appeared many times. The rearrangement uses TRBV5-1 and TRBJ2-2, with D perhaps matching TRBD2 (6 bases). Germline V gives CDR1 SGHRS, CDR2 YFSETQ. With 4 bases removed from V and 5 bases from J, the gap between germline ends came to 9 bases. The CDR3 covers 13 residues. CDR3 bases: TGCGCCAGCAGCACCGGGAGTACCGGGGAGCTGTTTTTT. This gives the protein CASSTGSTGELFF.

V and J are TRBV20-1 and TRBJ2-7, with unresolved D. Trimming cost V 5 bases and J 1 base, with 15 bases left between them. CDR1 DFQATT and CDR2 SNEGSKA come from the germline V gene (reference sequence). The CDR3 is 14 residues long. The CDR3 region is CSAHIALGSYEQYF. The CDR3 DNA follows: TGCAGTGCTCATATAGCTCTAGGTTCCTACGAGCAGTACTTC.

The chain links TRBV27 to TRBJ2-7; TRBD1 is a possible D gene (6 bases). CDR3 length: 16 residues. Germline lookup yields CDR1 MNHEY and CDR2 SMNVEV (reference sequence). The V end lost 7 bases, the J end lost 1 base, and 20 bases lay between the germline ends. The CDR3 loop is CASKPLTGVLSYEQYF. DNA for the CDR3: TGTGCCAGCAAACCGTTGACAGGCGTTTTGTCCTACGAGCAGTACTTC.

This clonotype is a singleton in its sample. In DNA form, the CDR3 reads TGTGCCAGCAGCGAAAGTAGCGGGATTAGAACCTACGAGCAGTACTTC. As protein: CASSESSGIRTYEQYF. The chain joins TRBV3-1 to TRBJ2-7, with TRBD2 identical over 8 bases. Germline CDR1 and CDR2: LGHDT and YNNKEL (reference sequence). The CDR3 length is 16 residues. The V gene end was trimmed by 5 bases and the J gene end by 2 bases; junction bases not matched to a gene: 11.

This CDR3 reads CASRAGRGEAFF. The CDR3 nucleotides read TGTGCCAGCAGGGCAGGGAGGGGGGAAGCTTTCTTT. The V gene is TRBV7-6, the J gene TRBJ1-1; a weak D match, TRBD1 (6 bases). The V and J ends lost 6 bases and 8 bases respectively, with 13 bases between them. Per germline, CDR1 SGHVS and CDR2 FNYEAQ. The CDR3 sequence is 12 residues long.

The table lists this clonotype with many counts. CDR3 nucleotides: TGTGCCAGCCATAGGGGCACGAACACTGAAGCTTTCTTT. Translation gives CASHRGTNTEAFF. The chain combines TRBV2 with TRBJ1-1; tentatively, D is TRBD1 (5 bases). Trimming left V 8 bases short and J 1 base short, with 11 bases between. Germline-derived CDR1 and CDR2 are SNHLY and FYNNEI. This CDR3 contains 13 residues. The full variable domain, its missing parts supplied by reference TRBV2 and TRBJ1-1, is EPEVTQTPSHQVTQMGQEVILRCVPISNHLYFYWYRQILGQKVEFLVSFYNNEISEKSEIFDDQFSVERPDGSNFTLKIRSTKLEDSAMYFCASHRGTNTEAFFGQGTRLTVV.

This chain links TRBV28 with TRBJ2-7, with TRBD1 matching over 11 bases. Germline V CDR1 and CDR2: MDHEN, SYDVKM. This CDR3 is 15 amino acids long. With V trimmed by 5 bases and J by 3 bases, 6 bases remained unmatched. The CDR3 here is CASSPGQGGIYEQYF. The CDR3 nucleotides are TGTGCCAGCAGTCCGGGACAGGGGGGTATCTACGAGCAGTACTTC.

This clonotype was seen ten or more times. The chain combines TRBV25-1 with TRBJ2-2, with D maybe TRBD2 (7 bases). The CDR3 covers 15 residues. The germline V gene has CDR1 MGHDK and CDR2 SYGVNS. V gave up 3 bases and J gave up 5 bases, with 13 bases separating them. The CDR3, as DNA: TGTGCCAGCAGTGATGTGGGAGGGGGTACCGGGGAGCTGTTTTTT. It encodes CASSDVGGGTGELFF.

The rearrangement joins TRBV20-1 to TRBJ2-7; D assignment may be TRBD1 or TRBD2 (8 bases each). This CDR3 comprises 16 residues. Trimming took 6 bases from V and 0 from J, leaving 21 bases between them. In germline, CDR1 is DFQATT, CDR2 SNEGSKA (reference sequence). The CDR3 here is CSAHRGGTGGSYEQYF. Here the CDR3 DNA reads TGCAGTGCGCACCGGGGGGGTACAGGGGGCTCCTACGAGCAGTACTTC.

The DNA of the CDR3 is TGTGCCAGCAGTTTAGTGGCCTCTAGCGGTTACAATGAGCAGTTCTTC. Translation gives CASSLVASSGYNEQFF. The chain has TRBV12-3 or TRBV12-4 and TRBJ2-1; 7 bases are shared with TRBD2. This CDR3 contains 16 residues. V gave up 1 base and J gave up 4 bases; unmatched junction bases: 7.